The 10 T cell receptor beta chains below come from one sample, sequenced in a study of regulatory T cells in long-lasting Graves disease. CDR3-region Arm-PCR and iRepertoire HTBI primers produced the TCR beta libraries. TCRdb analysed the multiplex PCR reads with MiXCR anew, one entry per CDR3 protein. The table has about 620,000 distinct CDR3 sequences, about 16% seen once. Specified time point: newly diagnosed GD, antithyroid drugs for less than 3 months. The TCR library was made from RNA that had been extracted from PBMCs in TRIzol. This sample also belongs to another study, concerning T cells in Graves' hyperthyroidism and ophthalmopathy.

The sequenced sample was peripheral blood mononuclear cells (PBMCs), obtained at new diagnosis, from a patient treated with antithyroid drugs. The receptors come from a woman in her 30s with Graves disease.

This clonotype came up a few times. The CDR3 spells CASSIVDTDTQYF. CDR3 coding DNA: TGTGCCAGCAGTATCGTGGACACAGATACGCAGTATTTT. The genes are TRBV5-6 and TRBJ2-3; D not certain. The CDR3 is 13 amino acids. With 5 bases removed from V and 2 bases from J, the gap between germline ends came to 9 bases. The germline CDR1 and CDR2 sequences are SGHDT and YYEEEE.

The V call is TRBV19, the J call TRBJ1-1, with D uncertain. CDR1 and CDR2 from the germline V gene are LNHDA and SQIVND (reference sequence). Trimming left V 6 bases short and J 1 base short, with 12 bases between. This CDR3 comprises 14 residues. CDR3 residues: CASRDGRANTEAFF. DNA of the CDR3: TGTGCCAGTAGGGATGGACGGGCGAACACTGAAGCTTTCTTT.

This clonotype showed up many times. V gene TRBV12-3 or TRBV12-4 combines with J gene TRBJ1-5; no definite D call. CDR3 length: 15 amino acids. V was trimmed by 3 bases and J by 2 bases, leaving 11 bases between them. CDR3 bases: TGTGCCAGCAGTTTGTCGAAGGCGGGCAATCAGCCCCAGCATTTT. Its translation is CASSLSKAGNQPQHF.

This clonotype was found many times. This chain joins TRBV7-2 and TRBJ2-6, with D possibly TRBD2 on 7 matching bases. Germline loops: CDR1 SGHTA, CDR2 FQGNSA. The CDR3 sequence is 15 residues long. V lost 4 bases, J lost 2 bases, and 9 bases lay in between. CDR3 amino acids: CASSWGGTGANVLTF. The CDR3 DNA follows: TGTGCCAGCAGCTGGGGGGGCACTGGGGCCAACGTCCTGACTTTC.

This clonotype was seen repeatedly, ten times or more. The CDR3 DNA follows: TGTGCCAGCATAGCGGCTCCACAGCCCTACAATGAGCAGTTCTTC. It specifies CASIAAPQPYNEQFF. The rearrangement uses TRBV2 and TRBJ2-1, with D possibly being TRBD2 (6 bases). This CDR3 is built from 15 residues. The ends were cut back, 7 bases at V and 2 bases at J, with 15 bases in the middle. Germline V gives CDR1 SNHLY, CDR2 FYNNEI.

This clonotype came up many times. The chain carries TRBV7-3 and TRBJ1-1, with D uncertain. The CDR3 is 13 amino acids. Deletions cut 1 base from V and 4 bases from J, with 7 bases between. The germline gives CDR1 SGHTA, CDR2 FQGTGA. The CDR3 DNA reads as TGTGCCAGCAGCTTAAGCCTTATCACTGAAGCTTTCTTT. Its translation is CASSLSLITEAFF.

Remarks on this clonotype: A read error may explain this, as a much larger clone is one base away. The chain has TRBV7-3 and TRBJ2-1; D is undetermined. The CDR3 length is 14 residues. Per germline, CDR1 SGHTA and CDR2 FQGTGA. V was pared by 4 bases and J by 5 bases, with 12 bases between. The CDR3 DNA follows: TGTGCCAGCAGCTCAGCTAAATTAGACAATGAGCAGTTCTTC. It yields the protein CASSSAKLDNEQFF.

At least ten counts were recorded for this clonotype. This chain connects TRBV20-1 to TRBJ1-6; 10 nucleotides agree with TRBD1. CDR1 DFQATT and CDR2 SNEGSKA come from the germline V gene (reference sequence). This CDR3 has 12 residues. V gave up 5 bases and J gave up 9 bases; unmatched junction bases: 1. The CDR3 DNA is TGCAGTGCTGGACAGGGGGGTTCACCCCTCCACTTT. The encoded protein is CSAGQGGSPLHF.

Notes on this clonotype: A far bigger clonotype differs at one base, so this is likely a read error. The chain uses TRBV7-9 and TRBJ1-1, with D perhaps matching TRBD1 (5 bases). Looked up from germline, CDR1 is SEHNR and CDR2 is FQNEAQ (reference sequence). The CDR3 runs to 16 residues. The V gene lost 1 base and the J gene lost 6 bases, with 18 bases spanning the gap. CDR3 protein: CASSLGWGGCVAEAFF. The CDR3 coding sequence is TGTGCCAGCAGCTTAGGGTGGGGGGGTTGTGTCGCTGAAGCTTTCTTT.

This clonotype was counted ten times or more. V and J are TRBV20-1 and TRBJ1-1, with D possibly matching TRBD1 (5 bases). This CDR3 is built from 13 residues. V shed 5 bases and J shed 2 bases, with 12 bases lying between them. Germline assignment: CDR1 DFQATT and CDR2 SNEGSKA (reference sequence). This CDR3 reads CSAAGTVNTEAFF. In DNA, the CDR3 is TGCAGTGCTGCCGGGACGGTTAACACTGAAGCTTTCTTT.